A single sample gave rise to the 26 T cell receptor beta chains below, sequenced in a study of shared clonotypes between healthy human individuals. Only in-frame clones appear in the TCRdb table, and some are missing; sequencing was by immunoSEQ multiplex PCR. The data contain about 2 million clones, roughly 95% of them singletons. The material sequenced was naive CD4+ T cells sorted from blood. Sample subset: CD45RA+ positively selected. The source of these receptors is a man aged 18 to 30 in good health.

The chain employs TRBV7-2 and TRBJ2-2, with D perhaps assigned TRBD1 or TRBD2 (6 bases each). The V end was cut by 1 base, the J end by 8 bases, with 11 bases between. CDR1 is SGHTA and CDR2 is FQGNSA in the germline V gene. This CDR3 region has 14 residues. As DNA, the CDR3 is TGTGCCAGCAGCTTAGATGCGGGACAAGGGGAGCTGTTTTTT. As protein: CASSLDAGQGELFF.

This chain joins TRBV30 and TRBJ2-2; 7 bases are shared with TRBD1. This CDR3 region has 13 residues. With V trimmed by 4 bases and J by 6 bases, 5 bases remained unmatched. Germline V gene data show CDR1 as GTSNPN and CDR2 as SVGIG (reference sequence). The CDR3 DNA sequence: TGTGCCTGGAACCGGGACAGTCCCGGGGAGCTGTTTTTT. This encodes CAWNRDSPGELFF.

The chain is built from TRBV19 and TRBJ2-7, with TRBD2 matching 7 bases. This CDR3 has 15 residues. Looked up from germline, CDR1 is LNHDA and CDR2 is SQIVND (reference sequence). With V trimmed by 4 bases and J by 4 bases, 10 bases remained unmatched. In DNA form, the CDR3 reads TGTGCCAGTAGTACAGGGAGTTTGGGGGGGTACGAGCAGTACTTC. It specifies CASSTGSLGGYEQYF.

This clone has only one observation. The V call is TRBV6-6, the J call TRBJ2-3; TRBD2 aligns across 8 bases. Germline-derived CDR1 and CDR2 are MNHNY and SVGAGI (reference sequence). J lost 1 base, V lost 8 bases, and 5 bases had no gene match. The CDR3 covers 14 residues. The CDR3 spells CASCRGGRTDTQYF. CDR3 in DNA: TGTGCCAGCTGTCGCGGGGGGCGCACAGATACGCAGTATTTT.

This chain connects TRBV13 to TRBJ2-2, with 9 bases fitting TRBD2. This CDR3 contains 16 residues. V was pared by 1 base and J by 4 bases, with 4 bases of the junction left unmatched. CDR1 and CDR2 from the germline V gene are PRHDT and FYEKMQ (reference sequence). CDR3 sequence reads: CASSLEPGLATGELFF. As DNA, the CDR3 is TGTGCCAGCAGCTTAGAACCGGGACTAGCCACCGGGGAGCTGTTTTTT.

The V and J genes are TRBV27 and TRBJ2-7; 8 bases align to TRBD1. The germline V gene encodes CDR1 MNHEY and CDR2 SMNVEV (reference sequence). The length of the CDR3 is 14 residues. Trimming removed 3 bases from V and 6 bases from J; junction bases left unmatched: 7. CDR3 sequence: CASSFGVGQAEQYF. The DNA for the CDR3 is TGTGCCAGCAGTTTCGGCGTGGGACAGGCCGAGCAGTACTTC.

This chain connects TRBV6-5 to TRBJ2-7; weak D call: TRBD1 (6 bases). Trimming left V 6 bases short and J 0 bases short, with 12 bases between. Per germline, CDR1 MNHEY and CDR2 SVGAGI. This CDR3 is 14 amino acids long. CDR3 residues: CASRDSRNSYEQYF. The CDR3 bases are TGTGCCAGCAGGGACAGTCGGAACTCCTACGAGCAGTACTTC.

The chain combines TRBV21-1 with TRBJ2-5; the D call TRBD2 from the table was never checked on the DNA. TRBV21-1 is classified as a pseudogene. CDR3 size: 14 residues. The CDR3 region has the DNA TGTGCCAGCAGCAAAGGTAGCGGGGAAGAGACCCAGTACTTC. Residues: CASSKGSGEETQYF.

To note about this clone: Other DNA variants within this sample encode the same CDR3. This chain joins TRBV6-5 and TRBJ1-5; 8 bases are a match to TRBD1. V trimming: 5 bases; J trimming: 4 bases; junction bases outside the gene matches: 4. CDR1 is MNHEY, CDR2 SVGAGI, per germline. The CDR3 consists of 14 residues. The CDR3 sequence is CASSLGQGNQPQHF. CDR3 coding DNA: TGTGCCAGCAGTCTCGGACAGGGAAATCAGCCCCAGCATTTT.

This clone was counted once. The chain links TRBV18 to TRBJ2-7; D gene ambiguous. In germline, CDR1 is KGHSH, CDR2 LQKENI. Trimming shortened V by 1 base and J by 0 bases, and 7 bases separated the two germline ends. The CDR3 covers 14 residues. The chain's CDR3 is CASSPQASSYEQYF. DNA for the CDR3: TGTGCCAGCTCACCACAAGCGAGCTCCTACGAGCAGTACTTC.

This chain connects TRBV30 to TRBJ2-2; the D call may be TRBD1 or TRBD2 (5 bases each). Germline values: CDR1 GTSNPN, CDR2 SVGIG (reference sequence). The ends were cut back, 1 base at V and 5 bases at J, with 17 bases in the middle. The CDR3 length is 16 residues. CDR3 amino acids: CAWSARGPIGTGELFF. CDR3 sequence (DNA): TGTGCCTGGAGTGCCCGGGGCCCCATAGGGACCGGGGAGCTGTTTTTT.

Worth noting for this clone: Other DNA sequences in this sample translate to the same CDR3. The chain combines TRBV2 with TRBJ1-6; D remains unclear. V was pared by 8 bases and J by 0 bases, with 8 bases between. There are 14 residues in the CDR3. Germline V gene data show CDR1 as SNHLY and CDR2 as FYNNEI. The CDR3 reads CASSGSSYNSPLHF. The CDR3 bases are TGTGCCAGCTCGGGGAGCTCCTATAATTCACCCCTCCACTTT.

This chain's CDR3 is CASSYSGSLGYEQYF. CDR3 nucleotide sequence: TGTGCCAGCAGTTACTCTGGATCCCTCGGCTACGAGCAGTACTTC. This sequence joins TRBV6-5 and TRBJ2-7; D is ambiguous. Germline V gene data show CDR1 as MNHEY and CDR2 as SVGAGI. The CDR3 loop spans 15 amino acids. Trimming left V 0 bases short and J 3 bases short, with 12 bases between.

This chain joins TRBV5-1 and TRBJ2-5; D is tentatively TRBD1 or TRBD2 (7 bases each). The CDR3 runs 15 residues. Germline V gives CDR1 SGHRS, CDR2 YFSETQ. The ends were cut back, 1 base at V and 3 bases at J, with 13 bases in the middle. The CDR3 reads CASSLKGGTEETQYF. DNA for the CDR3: TGCGCCAGCAGCTTGAAGGGGGGGACAGAAGAGACCCAGTACTTC.

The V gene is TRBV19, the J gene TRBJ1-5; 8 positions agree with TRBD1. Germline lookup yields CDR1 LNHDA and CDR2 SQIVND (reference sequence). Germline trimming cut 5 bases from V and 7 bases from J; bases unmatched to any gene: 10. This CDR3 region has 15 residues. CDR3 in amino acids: CASSQLGQGKQPQHF. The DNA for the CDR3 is TGTGCCAGTAGTCAACTTGGACAGGGTAAACAGCCCCAGCATTTT.

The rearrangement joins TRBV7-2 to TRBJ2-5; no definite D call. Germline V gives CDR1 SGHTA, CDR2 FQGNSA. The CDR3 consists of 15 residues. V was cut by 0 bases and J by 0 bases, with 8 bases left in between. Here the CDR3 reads CASSLAGRYQETQYF. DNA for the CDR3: TGTGCCAGCAGCTTAGCCGGACGGTACCAAGAGACCCAGTACTTC.

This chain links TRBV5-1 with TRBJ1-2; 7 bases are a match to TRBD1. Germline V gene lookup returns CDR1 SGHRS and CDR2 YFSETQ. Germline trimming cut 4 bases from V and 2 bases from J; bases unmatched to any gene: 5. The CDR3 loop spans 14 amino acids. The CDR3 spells CASSKPGQNYGYTF. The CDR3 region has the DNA TGCGCCAGCAGCAAGCCGGGACAGAACTATGGCTACACCTTC.

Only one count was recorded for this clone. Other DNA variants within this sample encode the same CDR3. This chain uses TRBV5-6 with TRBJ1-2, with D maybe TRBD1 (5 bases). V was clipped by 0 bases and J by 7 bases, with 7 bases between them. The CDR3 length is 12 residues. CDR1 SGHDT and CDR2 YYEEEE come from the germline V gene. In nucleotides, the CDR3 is TGTGCCAGCAGCTTGGTGGGGGGTGGCTACACCTTC. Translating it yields CASSLVGGGYTF.

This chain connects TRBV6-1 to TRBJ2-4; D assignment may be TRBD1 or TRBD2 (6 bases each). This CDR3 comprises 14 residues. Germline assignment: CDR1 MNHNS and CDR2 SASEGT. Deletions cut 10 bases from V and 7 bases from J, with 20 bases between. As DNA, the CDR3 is TGTGCCACGATCAGGGGAGGAGGGACGAACATTCAGTACTTC. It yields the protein CATIRGGGTNIQYF.

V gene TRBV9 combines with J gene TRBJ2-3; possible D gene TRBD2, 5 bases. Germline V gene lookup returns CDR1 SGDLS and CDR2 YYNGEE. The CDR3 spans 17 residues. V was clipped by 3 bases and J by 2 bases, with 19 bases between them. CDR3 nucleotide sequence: TGTGCCAGCAGCGGGGGAGAGATGGGGTTCGTCACAGATACGCAGTATTTT. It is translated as CASSGGEMGFVTDTQYF.

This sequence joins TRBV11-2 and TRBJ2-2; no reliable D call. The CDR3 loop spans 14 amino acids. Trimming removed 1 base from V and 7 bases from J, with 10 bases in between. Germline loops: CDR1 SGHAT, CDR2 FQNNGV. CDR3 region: CASSLARASGELFF. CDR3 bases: TGTGCCAGCAGCTTAGCCCGGGCCAGCGGGGAGCTGTTTTTT.

CDR3 DNA: TGTGCCAGCAGCCGCGACAAGGGCTATGGCTACACCTTC. This gives the protein CASSRDKGYGYTF. The chain links TRBV14 to TRBJ1-2; no clear D. Germline-derived CDR1 and CDR2 are SGHDN and FVKESK. V was pared by 4 bases and J by 4 bases, with 10 bases between. The CDR3 totals 13 residues.

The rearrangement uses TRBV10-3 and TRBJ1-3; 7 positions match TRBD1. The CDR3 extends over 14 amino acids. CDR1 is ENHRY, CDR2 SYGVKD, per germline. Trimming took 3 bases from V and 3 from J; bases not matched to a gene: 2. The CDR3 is CAISDDRDGNTIYF. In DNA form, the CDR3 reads TGTGCCATCAGTGACGACAGGGATGGAAACACCATATATTTT.

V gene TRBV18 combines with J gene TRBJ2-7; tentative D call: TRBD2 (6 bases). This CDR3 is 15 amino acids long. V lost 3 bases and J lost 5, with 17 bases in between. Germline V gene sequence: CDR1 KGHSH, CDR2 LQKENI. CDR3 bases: TGTGCCAGCTCACCGAGTTTAGGAGGGAACCACGAGCAGTACTTC. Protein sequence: CASSPSLGGNHEQYF.

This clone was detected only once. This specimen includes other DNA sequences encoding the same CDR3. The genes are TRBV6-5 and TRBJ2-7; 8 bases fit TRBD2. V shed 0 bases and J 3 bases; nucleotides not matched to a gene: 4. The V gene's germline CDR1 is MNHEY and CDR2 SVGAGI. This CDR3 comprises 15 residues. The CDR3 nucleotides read TGTGCCAGCAGTTACTCAGGTGCGGGAGGCTACGAGCAGTACTTC. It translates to CASSYSGAGGYEQYF.

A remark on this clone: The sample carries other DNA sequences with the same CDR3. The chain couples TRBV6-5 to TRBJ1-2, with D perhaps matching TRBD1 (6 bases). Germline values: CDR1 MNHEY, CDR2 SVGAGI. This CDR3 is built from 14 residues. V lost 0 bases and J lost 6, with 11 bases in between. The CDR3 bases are TGTGCCAGCAGTTACTCGACAGGCGGGGATGGCTACACCTTC. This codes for CASSYSTGGDGYTF.